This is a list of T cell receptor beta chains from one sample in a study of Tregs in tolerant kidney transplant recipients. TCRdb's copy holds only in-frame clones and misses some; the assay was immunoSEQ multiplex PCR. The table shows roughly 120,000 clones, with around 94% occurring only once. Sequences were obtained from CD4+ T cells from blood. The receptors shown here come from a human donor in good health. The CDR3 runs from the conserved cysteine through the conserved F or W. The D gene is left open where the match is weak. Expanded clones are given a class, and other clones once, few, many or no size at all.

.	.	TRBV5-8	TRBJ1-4	TGTGCCAGCAGCACTCAAACAGGTGCAACTAATGAAAAACTGTTTTTT	CASSTQTGATNEKLFF
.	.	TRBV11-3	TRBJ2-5	TGTGCCAGCAGCTCCCGGGACACTAAAGAGACCCAGTACTTC	CASSSRDTKETQYF
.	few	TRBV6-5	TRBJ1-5	TGTGCCAGCAGTTACAACAGGGATAGCAATCAGCCCCAGCATTTT	CASSYNRDSNQPQHF
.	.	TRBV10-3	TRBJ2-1	TGTGCCATCAGGCTGAACATGGGGAGCTCCTACAATGAGCAGTTCTTC	CAIRLNMGSSYNEQFF
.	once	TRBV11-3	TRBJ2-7	TGTGCCAGCAGCTTAGATCAAGAACACGGGCAGTACTTC	CASSLDQEHGQYF
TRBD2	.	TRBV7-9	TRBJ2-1	TGTGCCAGCAGCTTCGGGACTAGCGGGAGCCGTTACAATGAGCAGTTCTTC	CASSFGTSGSRYNEQFF
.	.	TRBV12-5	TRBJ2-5	TGTGCTAGTGGTTTCGGGGCAGGGGAAGAGACCCAGTACTTC	CASGFGAGEETQYF
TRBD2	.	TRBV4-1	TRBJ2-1	TGCGCCAGCAGCCGAGGACTAGCGGGAGGTCCCCGCTCCTATAATGAGCAGTTCTTC	CASSRGLAGGPRSYNEQFF
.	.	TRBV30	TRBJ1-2	TGTGCCTGGAGACGGGACTTCTATGGCTACACCTTC	CAWRRDFYGYTF
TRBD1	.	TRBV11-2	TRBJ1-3	TGTGCCAGCAGCTTCACCGGGACAGGCTCTGGAAACACCATATATTTT	CASSFTGTGSGNTIYF
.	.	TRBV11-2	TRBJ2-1	TGTGCCAGCAGCTTAGATGCCGGGACCTACAATGAGCAGTTCTTC	CASSLDAGTYNEQFF
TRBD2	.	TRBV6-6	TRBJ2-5	TGTGCCAGCAGTTCAGGACTAGCGCCAGAGACCCAGTACTTC	CASSSGLAPETQYF
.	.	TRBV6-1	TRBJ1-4	TGTGCCAGCAGTGAAAAGTCAGCTGCAACTAATGAAAAACTGTTTTTT	CASSEKSAATNEKLFF
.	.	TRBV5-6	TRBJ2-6	TGTGCCAGCAGCTTGTATTCTGGGGCCAACGTCCTGACTTTC	CASSLYSGANVLTF
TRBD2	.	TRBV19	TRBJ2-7	TGTGCCAGTAGTCCGCCTAGCGGGAGCCCCGAGCAGTACTTC	CASSPPSGSPEQYF
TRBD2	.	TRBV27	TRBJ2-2	TGTGCCAGCAGTTTCCGGGGAGGGAGCACCGGGGAGCTGTTTTTT	CASSFRGGSTGELFF
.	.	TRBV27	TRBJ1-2	TGTGCCAGCAGCGTTGGGGGGAGGGATAACTATGGCTACACCTTC	CASSVGGRDNYGYTF
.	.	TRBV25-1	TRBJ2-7	TGTGCCAGCAGTGAATGGTCCAGGGTCGAGCAGTACTTC	CASSEWSRVEQYF
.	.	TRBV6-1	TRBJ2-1	TGTGCCAGCAGTGGTCTAGGTGGGGGCACTTACAATGAGCAGTTCTTC	CASSGLGGGTYNEQFF
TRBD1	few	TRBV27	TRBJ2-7	TGTGCCAGCAGTTTAGGGCCTGGACAGGGGGCGGTTGAGCAGTACTTC	CASSLGPGQGAVEQYF
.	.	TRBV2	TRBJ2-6	TGTGCCAGTGGAAGGGATCCCGGAAACTCTGGGGCCAACGTCCTGACTTTC	CASGRDPGNSGANVLTF
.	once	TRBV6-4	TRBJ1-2	TGTGCCAGCAGTGACTCATACGGCCAAGGGCAGTTCTATGGCTACACCTTC	CASSDSYGQGQFYGYTF
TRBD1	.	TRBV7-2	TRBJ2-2	TGTGCCAGCAGCGGACGGACAGGGGGCGGCATCGGGGAGCTGTTTTTT	CASSGRTGGGIGELFF
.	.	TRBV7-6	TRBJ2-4	TGTGCCAGCAGCTTAGATTATGGCAAAAACATTCAGTACTTC	CASSLDYGKNIQYF
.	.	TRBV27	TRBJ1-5	TGTGCCAGCAGTTTAGGGAAGTATAGCAATCAGCCCCAGCATTTT	CASSLGKYSNQPQHF
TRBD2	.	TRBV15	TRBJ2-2	TGTGCCACCAGCAGAGATGGGCCCTCGCGGGGGGGCGGCACCGGGGAGCTGTTTTTT	CATSRDGPSRGGGTGELFF
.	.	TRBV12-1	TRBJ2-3	TGTGCCAGCAGCCTCGTGACAGGCACAGATACGCAGTATTTT	CASSLVTGTDTQYF
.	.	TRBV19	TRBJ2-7	TGTGCCAGTAGTATAGATAGGCGGACGCCCTCCTACGAGCAGTACTTC	CASSIDRRTPSYEQYF
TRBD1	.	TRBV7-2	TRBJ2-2	TGTGCCAGCAGCGAACAGGGGGCGAGGGGGGAGCTGTTTTTT	CASSEQGARGELFF
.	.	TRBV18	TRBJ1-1	TGTGCCACCTCAGGTCCCGCCTTGAACACTGAAGCTTTCTTT	CATSGPALNTEAFF
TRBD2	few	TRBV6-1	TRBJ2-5	TGTGCCAGCAACCCCTCGACTAGCGGGACAACCCAGTACTTC	CASNPSTSGTTQYF
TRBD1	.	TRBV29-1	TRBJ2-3	TGCAGCGTTGTGAGACAGGGTACAGATACGCAGTATTTT	CSVVRQGTDTQYF
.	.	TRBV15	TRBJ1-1	TGTGCCACCAGCAGGGCGGGACCGCGGAACACTGAAGCTTTCTTT	CATSRAGPRNTEAFF
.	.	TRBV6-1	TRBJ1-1	TGTGCCAGCACAGAGACCCGGAACACTGAAGCTTTCTTT	CASTETRNTEAFF
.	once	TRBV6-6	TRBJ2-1	TGTGCCAGCAGTTACTCGGGACCCTACAATGAGCAGTTCTTC	CASSYSGPYNEQFF
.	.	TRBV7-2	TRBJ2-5	TGTGCCAGCAGTCCGACTGGCCAAGAGACCCAGTACTTC	CASSPTGQETQYF
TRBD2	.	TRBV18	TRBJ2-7	TGTGCCAGCTCACTCGGACCGGGGGGGGAGCAGTACTTC	CASSLGPGGEQYF
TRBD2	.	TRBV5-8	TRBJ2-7	TGTGCCAGCAGCCCCTCTAGCGGGAGCCTCTACGAGCAGTACTTC	CASSPSSGSLYEQYF
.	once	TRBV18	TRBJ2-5	TGTGCCAGCTCACCTTTAAGTAGTCAAGAGACCCAGTACTTC	CASSPLSSQETQYF
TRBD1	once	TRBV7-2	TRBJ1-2	TGTGCCAGCAGCTCACGACAGGGCCTAACTATAGGCTACACCTTC	CASSSRQGLTIGYTF
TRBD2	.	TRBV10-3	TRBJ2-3	TGTGCCATCAGTGAGCTAGCGGGGGGCGAATGGAATACGCAGTATTTT	CAISELAGGEWNTQYF
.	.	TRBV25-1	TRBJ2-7	TGTGCCAGCAGTGACCTAACGGACCCTTTTAAAGACTACGAGCAGTACTTC	CASSDLTDPFKDYEQYF
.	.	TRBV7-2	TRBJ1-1	TGTGCCAGCACCAACCGGAGGGTTGAAGCTTTCTTT	CASTNRRVEAFF
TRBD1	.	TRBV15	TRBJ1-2	TGTGCCACCAGCGGGGGGGAGGGGGCGCGGTATGGCTACACCTTC	CATSGGEGARYGYTF
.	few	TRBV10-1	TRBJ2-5	TGCGCCAGCAGTGAGTCAGGGCGACAAGAGACCCAGTACTTC	CASSESGRQETQYF
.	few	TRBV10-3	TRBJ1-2	TGTGCCATCAAGCGGACAGATTTCTATGGCTACACCTTC	CAIKRTDFYGYTF
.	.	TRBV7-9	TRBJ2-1	TGTGCCATCCCCTCCGGGTCAGCCTACAATGAGCAGTTCTTC	CAIPSGSAYNEQFF
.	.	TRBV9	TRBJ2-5	TGTGCATCCTCTTCGACCGGGGAGACCCAGTACTTC	CASSSTGETQYF
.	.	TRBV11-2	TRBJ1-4	TGTGCCAGCAAGCTTAGCTCCGGGCCAGGTTGGGAAAAACTGTTTTTT	CASKLSSGPGWEKLFF
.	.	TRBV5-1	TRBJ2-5	TGCGCCAGCAGCTTGTTCCGCCAAGAGACCCAGTACTTC	CASSLFRQETQYF
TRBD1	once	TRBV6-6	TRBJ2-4	TGTGCCAGCAGTTACTCCCGGGACAGGGGGAAGTACTTC	CASSYSRDRGKYF
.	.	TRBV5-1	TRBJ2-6	TGCGCCAGCAGCTTGGGGCCGGAGACTGGGGCCAACGTCCTGACTTTC	CASSLGPETGANVLTF
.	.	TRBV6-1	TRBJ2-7	TGTGCCAGCAGTGAAGGGATTCTAGGGGCACTCTACGAGCAGTACTTC	CASSEGILGALYEQYF
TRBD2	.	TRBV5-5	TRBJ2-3	TGTGCCAGCAGCTTTAGGACTAGCGGCACAGATACGCAGTATTTT	CASSFRTSGTDTQYF
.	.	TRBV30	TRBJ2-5	TGTGCCTGGGCCTCTAGCAGACAAGAGACCCAGTACTTC	CAWASSRQETQYF